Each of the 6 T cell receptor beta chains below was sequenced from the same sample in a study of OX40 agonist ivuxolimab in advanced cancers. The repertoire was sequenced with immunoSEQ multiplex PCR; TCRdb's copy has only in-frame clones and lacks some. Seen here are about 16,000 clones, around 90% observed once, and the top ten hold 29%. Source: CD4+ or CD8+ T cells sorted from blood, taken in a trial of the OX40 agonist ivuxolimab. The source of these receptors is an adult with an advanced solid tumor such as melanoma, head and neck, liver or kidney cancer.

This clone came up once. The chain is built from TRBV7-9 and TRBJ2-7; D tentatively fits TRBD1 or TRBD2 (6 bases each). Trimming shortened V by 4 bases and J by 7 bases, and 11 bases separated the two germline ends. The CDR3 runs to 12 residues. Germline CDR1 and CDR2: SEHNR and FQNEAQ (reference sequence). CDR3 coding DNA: TGTGCCAGCAGCTCGGGGGCCCTAGAGCAGTACTTC. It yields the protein CASSSGALEQYF.

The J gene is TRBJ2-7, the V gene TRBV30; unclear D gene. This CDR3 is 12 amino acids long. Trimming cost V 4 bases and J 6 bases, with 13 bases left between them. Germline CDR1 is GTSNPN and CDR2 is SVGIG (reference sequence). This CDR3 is CAWILGPAEQYF. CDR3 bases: TGTGCCTGGATTCTCGGCCCCGCCGAGCAGTACTTC.

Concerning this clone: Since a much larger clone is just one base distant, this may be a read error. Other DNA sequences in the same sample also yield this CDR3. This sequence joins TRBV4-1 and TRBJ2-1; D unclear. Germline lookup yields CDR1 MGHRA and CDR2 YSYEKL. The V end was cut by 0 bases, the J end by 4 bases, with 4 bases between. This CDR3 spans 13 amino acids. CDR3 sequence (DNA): TGCGCCAGCAGCCAAGATTATTACAATGAGCAGTTCTTC. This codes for CASSQDYYNEQFF.

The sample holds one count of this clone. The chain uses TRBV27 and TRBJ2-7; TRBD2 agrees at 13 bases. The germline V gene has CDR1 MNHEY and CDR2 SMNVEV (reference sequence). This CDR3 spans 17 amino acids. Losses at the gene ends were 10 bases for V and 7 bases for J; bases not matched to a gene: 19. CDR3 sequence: CATSIWTSGSSVREQYF. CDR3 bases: TGTGCCACAAGCATATGGACTAGCGGGAGTTCGGTGAGGGAGCAGTACTTC.

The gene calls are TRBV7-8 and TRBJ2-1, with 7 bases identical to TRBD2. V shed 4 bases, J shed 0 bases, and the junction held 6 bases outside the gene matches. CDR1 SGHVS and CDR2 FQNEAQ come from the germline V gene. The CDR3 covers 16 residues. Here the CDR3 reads CASSSGTKSSYNEQFF. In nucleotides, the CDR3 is TGTGCCAGCAGCTCTGGGACTAAGAGCTCCTACAATGAGCAGTTCTTC. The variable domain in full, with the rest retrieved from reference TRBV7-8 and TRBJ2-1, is GAGVSQSPRYKVAKRGQDVALRCDPISGHVSLFWYQQALGQGPEFLTYFQNEAQLDKSGLPSDRFFAERPEGSVSTLKIQRTQQEDSAVYLCASSSGTKSSYNEQFFGPGTRLTVL.

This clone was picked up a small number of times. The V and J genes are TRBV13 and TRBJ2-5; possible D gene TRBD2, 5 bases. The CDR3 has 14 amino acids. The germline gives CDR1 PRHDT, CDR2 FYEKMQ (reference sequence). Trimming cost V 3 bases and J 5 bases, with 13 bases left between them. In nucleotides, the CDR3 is TGTGCCAGCAGCTTTGGTGAGGGCCCGGAGACCCAGTACTTC. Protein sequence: CASSFGEGPETQYF.